The next 27 T cell receptor beta chains were all read from a single sample in a study of cytomegalovirus exposure and HLA in healthy donors. The repertoire was sequenced with immunoSEQ multiplex PCR; TCRdb's copy has only in-frame clones and lacks some. The sample has under 150,000 clones; roughly nine tenths are singletons. The sequencing input was PBMCs. The receptors originated from a man between 18 and 35 years old in good health and CMV-seronegative.

The chain joins TRBV11-3 to TRBJ2-5; TRBD1 agrees at 7 bases. Germline lookup yields CDR1 SGHNT and CDR2 YENEEA. This CDR3 is 18 amino acids long. With V trimmed by 1 base and J by 0 bases, 11 bases remained unmatched. CDR3 region: CASSLGGWDRQYQETQYF. In DNA, the CDR3 is TGTGCCAGCAGCTTAGGAGGTTGGGACAGACAATACCAAGAGACCCAGTACTTC.

The chain couples TRBV9 to TRBJ1-3; D may be TRBD1 (6 bases). Trimming removed 4 bases at V and 0 bases at J, with 17 bases between. Germline CDR1 is SGDLS and CDR2 is YYNGEE. The CDR3 has 17 amino acids. The CDR3 nucleotides read TGTGCCAGCAGCCCCTCCGGGGGGGGCAACTCTGGAAACACCATATATTTT. This translates into CASSPSGGGNSGNTIYF.

This clone was observed a single time. V is TRBV9 and J is TRBJ2-3, with TRBD1 as a possible D gene (6 bases). V shed 2 bases and J shed 6 bases, with 19 bases lying between them. This CDR3 has 16 residues. CDR1 and CDR2 (germline): SGDLS, YYNGEE. The DNA of the CDR3 is TGTGCCAGCAGCGTCGGGCAGGGGAGTACGTCGGATACGCAGTATTTT. Residues: CASSVGQGSTSDTQYF.

The CDR3 bases are TGTGCCAGCAGCTTAGACCAGGGGGATGGCTACACCTTC. It is translated as CASSLDQGDGYTF. This chain joins TRBV7-2 and TRBJ1-2, with 7 bases fitting TRBD1. There are 13 residues in the CDR3. Germline assignment: CDR1 SGHTA and CDR2 FQGNSA. The V segment lost 1 base and the J segment 6 bases; nucleotides outside the gene matches: 2.

This chain connects TRBV7-9 to TRBJ2-7; 9 nucleotides match TRBD1. V trimming: 5 bases; J trimming: 3 bases; junction bases outside the gene matches: 5. Germline V gives CDR1 SEHNR, CDR2 FQNEAQ (reference sequence). The CDR3 is made up of 14 amino acids. CDR3 protein: CASSPGQGNYEQYF. In nucleotides, the CDR3 is TGTGCCAGCAGCCCGGGACAGGGAAACTACGAGCAGTACTTC.

The V gene is TRBV27, the J gene TRBJ1-5; D gene unclear. Germline loops: CDR1 MNHEY, CDR2 SMNVEV (reference sequence). The V end lost 5 bases, the J end lost 2 bases, and 13 bases lay between the germline ends. The CDR3 length is 15 residues. The CDR3 sequence is CASSPPPGGNQPQHF. CDR3 bases: TGTGCCAGCAGTCCCCCCCCCGGGGGCAATCAGCCCCAGCATTTT.

This rearrangement joins TRBV6-1 to TRBJ2-7; TRBD1 agrees at 9 bases. Germline CDR1 MNHNS, CDR2 SASEGT. Trimming at V came to 3 bases and at J to 7 bases, leaving 10 bases not matched to a gene. The CDR3 consists of 15 residues. The CDR3 is CASSDSGTGLLEQYF. CDR3 DNA sequence: TGTGCCAGCAGTGACTCCGGGACAGGGTTACTTGAGCAGTACTTC.

This CDR3 reads CASSSILTRLADSTDTQYF. The CDR3 coding sequence is TGTGCCAGCAGTTCGATACTAACGCGACTAGCGGACAGCACAGATACGCAGTATTTT. The chain couples TRBV27 to TRBJ2-3; 9 nucleotides line up with TRBD2. V lost 4 bases, J lost 0 bases, and 14 bases stayed unmatched. Looked up from germline, CDR1 is MNHEY and CDR2 is SMNVEV (reference sequence). The CDR3 covers 19 residues.

The V and J genes are TRBV30 and TRBJ1-1, with D maybe TRBD1 (5 bases). V was cut by 0 bases and J by 8 bases, with 13 bases left in between. The CDR3 runs 13 residues. Looked up from germline, CDR1 is GTSNPN and CDR2 is SVGIG (reference sequence). CDR3 nucleotide sequence: TGTGCCTGGAGTGTACACAGGCTCGTGGAAGCTTTCTTT. It yields the protein CAWSVHRLVEAFF.

The chain couples TRBV25-1 to TRBJ2-3, with 9 bases matching TRBD2. The CDR3 is made up of 17 amino acids. The V gene end was trimmed by 1 base and the J gene end by 4 bases; junction bases not matched to a gene: 9. Looked up from germline, CDR1 is MGHDK and CDR2 is SYGVNS. The DNA for the CDR3 is TGTGCCAGCAGTGAATCAGCAGCGGGAGGATCGGCAGATACGCAGTATTTT. It encodes CASSESAAGGSADTQYF.

This clone appeared a single time. The chain is built from TRBV6-5 and TRBJ2-7, with TRBD2 matching over 7 bases. Germline assignment: CDR1 MNHEY and CDR2 SVGAGI. Losses at the gene ends were 2 bases for V and 3 bases for J; bases not matched to a gene: 4. The CDR3 spans 14 residues. The CDR3 loop is CASSYASGHYEQYF. The CDR3 nucleotides read TGTGCCAGCAGTTACGCTAGCGGACACTACGAGCAGTACTTC.

The rearrangement uses TRBV7-8 and TRBJ2-5, with D perhaps matching TRBD2 (5 bases). CDR1 and CDR2 (germline): SGHVS, FQNEAQ. V gave up 3 bases and J gave up 2 bases, with 10 bases separating them. This CDR3 comprises 14 residues. The CDR3 DNA reads as TGTGCCAGCAGCTTCCGGGGAAAGCAAGAGACCCAGTACTTC. It yields the protein CASSFRGKQETQYF.

The gene calls are TRBV19 and TRBJ1-1; no clear D. CDR3 size: 13 residues. V was shortened by 9 bases and J by 4 bases, with 15 bases between the two germline ends. Germline CDR1 LNHDA, CDR2 SQIVND (reference sequence). The CDR3 sequence: CASETPEFTEAFF. The CDR3, as DNA: TGTGCCAGCGAAACTCCCGAATTCACTGAAGCTTTCTTT.

The CDR3 sequence: CASSPERRDRGNYEQYF. CDR3 coding DNA: TGTGCCAGCAGCCCTGAAAGGCGGGACAGAGGGAACTACGAGCAGTACTTC. The chain employs TRBV7-9 and TRBJ2-7; D is perhaps TRBD1 (7 bases). The CDR3 has 17 residues. Between the trimmed V and J ends, which lost 5 bases and 3 bases, there was a span of 23 bases. Germline-derived CDR1 and CDR2 are SEHNR and FQNEAQ (reference sequence).

The gene calls are TRBV21-1 and TRBJ2-7; the DNA was not compared with TRBD1, the D call given in the table. TRBV21-1 is an annotated pseudogene. The CDR3 loop spans 17 amino acids. The CDR3 region has the DNA TGTGCCAGCAGCACCGAGACGTCGACAGGGGCCTACTACGAGCAGTACTTC. It is translated as CASSTETSTGAYYEQYF.

The rearrangement joins TRBV5-4 to TRBJ2-3, with D possibly TRBD1 on 6 matching bases. Germline V gene sequence: CDR1 SGHNT, CDR2 YYREEE (reference sequence). V was pared by 4 bases and J by 2 bases, with 20 bases between. The CDR3 contains 17 residues. The CDR3: CASSPTDLGTITDTQYF. CDR3 coding DNA: TGTGCCAGCAGCCCAACGGATTTGGGGACAATCACAGATACGCAGTATTTT.

The CDR3 DNA reads TGTGCCAGCCACGGGGCAGGGGTTGGAAACACCATATATTTT. Encoded protein: CASHGAGVGNTIYF. V is TRBV28 and J is TRBJ1-3, with D maybe TRBD1 (6 bases). Trimming took 8 bases from V and 3 from J, leaving 14 bases between them. The length of the CDR3 is 14 residues. Looked up from germline, CDR1 is MDHEN and CDR2 is SYDVKM.

The chain couples TRBV4-1 to TRBJ2-5; D call uncertain. V lost 1 base and J lost 2, with 8 bases in between. CDR1 is MGHRA and CDR2 is YSYEKL in the germline V gene. There are 14 residues in the CDR3. The chain's CDR3 is CASSQGSGQETQYF. The DNA for the CDR3 is TGCGCCAGCAGCCAAGGGTCCGGGCAAGAGACCCAGTACTTC.

The chain recombines TRBV18 with TRBJ1-4, with a tentative D call TRBD1 (5 bases). V was shortened by 2 bases and J by 4 bases, with 11 bases between the two germline ends. Germline V gene lookup returns CDR1 KGHSH and CDR2 LQKENI. The CDR3 loop spans 15 amino acids. CDR3 residues: CASSPRGQGNEKLFF. The CDR3 region has the DNA TGTGCCAGCTCACCAAGAGGCCAGGGTAATGAAAAACTGTTTTTT.

Ten or more counts support this clone. In the same sample, other DNA sequences code for this CDR3. The chain employs TRBV4-3 and TRBJ2-7, with D possibly TRBD2 on 5 matching bases. This CDR3 contains 15 residues. V gave up 0 bases and J gave up 4 bases, with 13 bases separating them. Germline V CDR1 and CDR2: LGHNA, YSLEER. The CDR3 DNA follows: TGCGCCAGCAGCCAAGATCGGGGTTTAGGTTACGAGCAGTACTTC. Protein: CASSQDRGLGYEQYF.

The CDR3 loop is CASSTPRGRNYEQYF. The CDR3 coding sequence is TGTGCCAGCAGCACTCCCAGGGGACGGAACTACGAGCAGTACTTC. The chain has TRBV7-2 and TRBJ2-7; TRBD1 is a possible D gene (6 bases). CDR3 length equals 15 residues. Germline CDR1 and CDR2: SGHTA and FQGNSA. The germline V and J ends were trimmed by 5 bases and 3 bases, with 17 bases remaining between them. The whole variable domain, filled in from reference TRBV7-2 and TRBJ2-7, reads GAGVSQSPSNKVTEKGKDVELRCDPISGHTALYWYRQSLGQGLEFLIYFQGNSAPDKSGLPSDRFSAERTGGSVSTLTIQRTQQEDSAVYLCASSTPRGRNYEQYFGPGTRLTVT.

Concerning this clone: The sample holds other DNA sequences that translate to the same CDR3. CDR3 in DNA: TGCGCCAGCAGCTTGGACAGGGCGAACACTGAAGCTTTCTTT. Protein: CASSLDRANTEAFF. The genes are TRBV5-1 and TRBJ1-1; D may be TRBD1 (6 bases). The CDR3 extends over 14 amino acids. Germline V gene lookup returns CDR1 SGHRS and CDR2 YFSETQ. Between the trimmed V and J ends, which lost 0 bases and 1 base, there was a span of 7 bases.

V gene TRBV2 combines with J gene TRBJ1-5; tentatively, D is TRBD1 (6 bases). In germline, CDR1 is SNHLY, CDR2 FYNNEI. The CDR3 covers 15 residues. Trimming shortened V by 7 bases and J by 2 bases, and 15 bases separated the two germline ends. The chain's CDR3 is CASKIQGQGNQPQHF. In nucleotides, the CDR3 is TGTGCCAGCAAAATTCAGGGGCAAGGCAATCAGCCCCAGCATTTT.

J is TRBJ2-2 and V is TRBV27; TRBD2 is a possible D gene (5 bases). The CDR3 loop spans 16 amino acids. Deletions cut 2 bases from V and 5 bases from J, with 15 bases between. CDR1 and CDR2 from the germline V gene are MNHEY and SMNVEV (reference sequence). CDR3 loop: CASSLLAGGGTGELFF. CDR3 DNA sequence: TGTGCCAGCAGTTTACTGGCGGGCGGCGGGACCGGGGAGCTGTTTTTT.

The J gene is TRBJ1-2, the V gene TRBV9, with a weak D call TRBD1 (6 bases). The CDR3 totals 15 residues. CDR1 is SGDLS and CDR2 is YYNGEE in the germline V gene. Trimming took off 3 bases at V and 2 bases at J, with 14 bases between the two ends. In DNA form, the CDR3 reads TGTGCCAGCAGCGAGTTCCAGGGGAGCAACTATGGCTACACCTTC. This gives the protein CASSEFQGSNYGYTF. The full variable domain, completed using reference TRBV9 and TRBJ1-2, is DSGVTQTPKHLITATGQRVTLRCSPRSGDLSVYWYQQSLDQGLQFLIQYYNGEERAKGNILERFSAQQFPDLHSELNLSSLELGDSALYFCASSEFQGSNYGYTFGSGTRLTVV.

The rearrangement uses TRBV19 and TRBJ2-3; TRBD1 is a possible D gene (5 bases). The CDR3 contains 15 residues. V lost 5 bases and J 0 bases, leaving 12 bases between the germline ends. CDR1 LNHDA and CDR2 SQIVND come from the germline V gene (reference sequence). The CDR3 reads CASSPRGQSTDTQYF. In DNA form, the CDR3 reads TGTGCCAGTAGTCCCCGAGGACAAAGCACAGATACGCAGTATTTT.

This clone was found once. This chain links TRBV7-9 with TRBJ1-6; 9 bases align to TRBD1. The CDR3 extends over 14 amino acids. Losses at the gene ends were 4 bases for V and 11 bases for J; bases not matched to a gene: 6. Per the germline V gene, CDR1 is SEHNR and CDR2 is FQNEAQ (reference sequence). CDR3 sequence: CASSYGDRVAPLHF. Here the CDR3 DNA reads TGTGCCAGCAGCTACGGGGACAGGGTGGCACCCCTCCACTTT.